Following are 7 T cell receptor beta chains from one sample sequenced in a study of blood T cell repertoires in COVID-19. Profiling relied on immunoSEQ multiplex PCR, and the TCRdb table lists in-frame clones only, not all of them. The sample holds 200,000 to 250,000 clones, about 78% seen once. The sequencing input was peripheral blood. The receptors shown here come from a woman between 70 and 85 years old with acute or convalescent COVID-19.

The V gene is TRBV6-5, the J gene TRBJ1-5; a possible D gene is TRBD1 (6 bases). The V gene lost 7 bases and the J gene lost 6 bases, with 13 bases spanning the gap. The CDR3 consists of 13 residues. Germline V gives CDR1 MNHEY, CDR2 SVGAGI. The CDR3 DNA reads TGTGCCAGCACTCTGGACAGTGCTCAGCCCCAGCATTTT. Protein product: CASTLDSAQPQHF.

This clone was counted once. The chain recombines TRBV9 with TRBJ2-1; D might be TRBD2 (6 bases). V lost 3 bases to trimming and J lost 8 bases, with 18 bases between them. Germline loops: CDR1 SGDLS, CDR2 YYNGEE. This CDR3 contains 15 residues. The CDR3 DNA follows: TGTGCCAGCAGCGCCCGGGAGCGGCTAATCGATGAGCAGTTCTTC. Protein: CASSARERLIDEQFF.

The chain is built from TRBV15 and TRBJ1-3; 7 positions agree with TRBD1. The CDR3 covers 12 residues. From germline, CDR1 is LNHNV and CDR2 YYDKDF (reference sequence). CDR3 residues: CASGTDRNTIYF. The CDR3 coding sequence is TGTGCGTCCGGGACAGACAGAAACACCATATATTTT.

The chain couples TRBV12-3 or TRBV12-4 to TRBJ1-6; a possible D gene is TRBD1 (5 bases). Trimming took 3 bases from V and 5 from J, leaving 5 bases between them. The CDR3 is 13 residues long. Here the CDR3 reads CASSLTDNSPLHF. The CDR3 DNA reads TGTGCCAGCAGTTTGACAGATAATTCACCCCTCCACTTT.

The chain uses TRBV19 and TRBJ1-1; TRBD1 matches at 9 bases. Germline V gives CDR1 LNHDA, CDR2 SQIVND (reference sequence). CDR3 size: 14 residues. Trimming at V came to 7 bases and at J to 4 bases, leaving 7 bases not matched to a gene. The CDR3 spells CASTEGQGTTEAFF. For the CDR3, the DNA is TGTGCCAGTACTGAGGGACAGGGCACCACTGAAGCTTTCTTT.

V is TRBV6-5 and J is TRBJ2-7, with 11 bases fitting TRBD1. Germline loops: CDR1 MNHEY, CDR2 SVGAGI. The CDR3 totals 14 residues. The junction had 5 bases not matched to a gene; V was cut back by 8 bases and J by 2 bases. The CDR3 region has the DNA TGTGCCAGCCAGACGGGACAGGGGGCCTACGAGCAGTACGTC. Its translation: CASQTGQGAYEQYV.

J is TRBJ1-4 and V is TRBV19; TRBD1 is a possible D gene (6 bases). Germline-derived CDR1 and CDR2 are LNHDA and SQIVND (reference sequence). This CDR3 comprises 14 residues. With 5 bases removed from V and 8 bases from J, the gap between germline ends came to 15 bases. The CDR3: CASSQDRRDEKLFF. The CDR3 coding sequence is TGTGCCAGTAGTCAGGACAGACGAGACGAAAAACTGTTTTTT.